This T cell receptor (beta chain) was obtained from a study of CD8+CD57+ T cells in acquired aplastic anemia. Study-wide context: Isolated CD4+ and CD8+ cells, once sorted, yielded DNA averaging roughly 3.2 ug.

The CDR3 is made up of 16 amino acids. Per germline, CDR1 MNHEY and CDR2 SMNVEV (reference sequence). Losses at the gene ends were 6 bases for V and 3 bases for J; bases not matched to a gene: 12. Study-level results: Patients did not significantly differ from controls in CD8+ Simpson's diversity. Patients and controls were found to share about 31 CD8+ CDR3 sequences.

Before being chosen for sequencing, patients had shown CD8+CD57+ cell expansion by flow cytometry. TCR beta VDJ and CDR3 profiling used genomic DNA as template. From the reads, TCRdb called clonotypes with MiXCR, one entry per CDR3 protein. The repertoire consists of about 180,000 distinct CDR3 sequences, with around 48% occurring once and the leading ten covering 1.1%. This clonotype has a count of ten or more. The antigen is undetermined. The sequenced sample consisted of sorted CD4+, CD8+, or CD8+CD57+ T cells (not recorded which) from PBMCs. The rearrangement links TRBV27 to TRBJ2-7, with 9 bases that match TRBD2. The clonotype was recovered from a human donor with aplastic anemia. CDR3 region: CASSRDLGTSRYEQYF. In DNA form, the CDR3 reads TGTGCCAGCAGCCGGGACCTCGGGACTAGCCGCTACGAGCAGTACTTC.